This TCR beta chain originates from a study of blood T cells in healthy people across ages. The CDR3 contains 14 residues. Between the trimmed V and J ends, which lost 2 bases and 5 bases, there was a span of 12 bases. CDR1 and CDR2 from the germline V gene are MNHEY and SMNVEV (reference sequence). This clonotype was observed a few times. Using a J-beta primer mix together with a sample-barcoded 5' primer, a second PCR was run for roughly 7 to 12 cycles. TCRdb re-derived calls from the 5' RACE reads in MiXCR, one entry per CDR3 protein. The repertoire holds 1.4 million or so distinct CDR3 sequences, roughly 43% seen once, with approximately 4% in the top ten.

The J gene is TRBJ1-2, the V gene TRBV27, with no clear D. The receptor was derived from a woman between 18 and 29 years old in good health. Input material: blood. CDR3 sequence reads: CASSLLGLGYGYTF. The DNA for the CDR3 is TGTGCCAGCAGTTTACTTGGTCTCGGGTATGGCTACACCTTC.